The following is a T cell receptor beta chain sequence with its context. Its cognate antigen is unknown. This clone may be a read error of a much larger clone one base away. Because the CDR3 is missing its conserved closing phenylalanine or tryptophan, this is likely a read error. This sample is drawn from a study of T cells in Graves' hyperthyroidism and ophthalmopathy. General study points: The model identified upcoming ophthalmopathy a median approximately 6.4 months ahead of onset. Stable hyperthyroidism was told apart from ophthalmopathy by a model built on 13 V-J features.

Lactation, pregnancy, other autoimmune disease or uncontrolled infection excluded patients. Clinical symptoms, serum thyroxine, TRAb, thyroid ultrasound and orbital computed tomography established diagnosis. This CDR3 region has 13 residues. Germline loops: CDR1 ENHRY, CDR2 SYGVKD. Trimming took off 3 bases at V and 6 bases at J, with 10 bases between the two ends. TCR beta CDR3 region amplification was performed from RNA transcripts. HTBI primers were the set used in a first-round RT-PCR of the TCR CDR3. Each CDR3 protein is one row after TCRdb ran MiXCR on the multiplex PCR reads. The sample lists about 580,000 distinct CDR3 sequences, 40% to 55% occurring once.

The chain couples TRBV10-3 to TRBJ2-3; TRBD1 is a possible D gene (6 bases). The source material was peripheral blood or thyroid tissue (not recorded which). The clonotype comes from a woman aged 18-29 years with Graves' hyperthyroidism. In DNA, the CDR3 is TGTGCCATCAGTGATGGGGGCCGGGATACGCAGTATCTT. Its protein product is CAISDGGRDTQYL.